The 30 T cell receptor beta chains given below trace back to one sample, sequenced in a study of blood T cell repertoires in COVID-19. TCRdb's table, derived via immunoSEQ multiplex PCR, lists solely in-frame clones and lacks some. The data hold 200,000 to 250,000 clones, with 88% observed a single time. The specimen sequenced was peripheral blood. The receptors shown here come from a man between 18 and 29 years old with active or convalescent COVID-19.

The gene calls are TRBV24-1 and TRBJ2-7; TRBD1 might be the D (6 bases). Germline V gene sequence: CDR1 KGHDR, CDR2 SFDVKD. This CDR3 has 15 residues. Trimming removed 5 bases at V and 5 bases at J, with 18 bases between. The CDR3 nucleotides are TGTGCCACCAGTGGCGGTCCGGGACAAGGCGACGAGCAGTACTTC. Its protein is CATSGGPGQGDEQYF.

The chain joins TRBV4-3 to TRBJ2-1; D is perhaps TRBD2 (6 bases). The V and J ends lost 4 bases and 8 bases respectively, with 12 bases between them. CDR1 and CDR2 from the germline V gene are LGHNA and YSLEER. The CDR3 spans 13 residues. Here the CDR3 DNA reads TGCGCCAGCAGCCGCGGGACTTTGGATGAGCAGTTCTTC. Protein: CASSRGTLDEQFF.

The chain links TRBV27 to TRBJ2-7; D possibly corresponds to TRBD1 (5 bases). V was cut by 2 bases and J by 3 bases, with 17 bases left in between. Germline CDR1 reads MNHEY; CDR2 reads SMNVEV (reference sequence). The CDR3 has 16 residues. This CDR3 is CASSLAQGPIIYEQYF. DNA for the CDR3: TGTGCCAGCAGTTTAGCGCAGGGCCCCATTATCTACGAGCAGTACTTC.

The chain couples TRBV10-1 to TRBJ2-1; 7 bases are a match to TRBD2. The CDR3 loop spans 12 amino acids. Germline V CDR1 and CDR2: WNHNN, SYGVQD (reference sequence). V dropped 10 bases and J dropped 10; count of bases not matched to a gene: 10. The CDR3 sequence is CATQGSAGEQFF. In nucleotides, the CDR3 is TGCGCCACCCAAGGATCAGCGGGGGAGCAGTTCTTC.

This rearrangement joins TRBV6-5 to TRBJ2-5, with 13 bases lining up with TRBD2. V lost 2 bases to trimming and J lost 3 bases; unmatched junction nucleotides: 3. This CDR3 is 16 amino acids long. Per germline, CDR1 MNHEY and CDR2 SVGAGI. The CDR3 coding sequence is TGTGCCAGCAGTTACGGGACTAGCGGGATTAAAGAGACCCAGTACTTC. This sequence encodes CASSYGTSGIKETQYF.

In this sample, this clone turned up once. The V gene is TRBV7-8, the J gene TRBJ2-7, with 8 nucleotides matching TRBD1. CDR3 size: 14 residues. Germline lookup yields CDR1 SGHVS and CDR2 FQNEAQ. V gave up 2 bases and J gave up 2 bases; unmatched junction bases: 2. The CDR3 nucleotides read TGTGCCAGCAGCTTATGGACAGGGACCTACGAGCAGTACTTC. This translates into CASSLWTGTYEQYF.

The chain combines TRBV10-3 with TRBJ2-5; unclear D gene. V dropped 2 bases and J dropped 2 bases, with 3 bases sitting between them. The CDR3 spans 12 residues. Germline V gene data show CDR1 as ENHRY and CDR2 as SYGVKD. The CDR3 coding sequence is TGTGCCATCAGTGAGCCTCAAGAGACCCAGTACTTC. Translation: CAISEPQETQYF.

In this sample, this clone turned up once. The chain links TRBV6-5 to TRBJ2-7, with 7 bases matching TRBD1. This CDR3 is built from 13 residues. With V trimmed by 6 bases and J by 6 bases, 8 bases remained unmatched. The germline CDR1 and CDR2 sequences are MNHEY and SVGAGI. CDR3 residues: CASRASGGSEQYF. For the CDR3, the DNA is TGTGCCAGCAGGGCATCAGGGGGTAGCGAGCAGTACTTC.

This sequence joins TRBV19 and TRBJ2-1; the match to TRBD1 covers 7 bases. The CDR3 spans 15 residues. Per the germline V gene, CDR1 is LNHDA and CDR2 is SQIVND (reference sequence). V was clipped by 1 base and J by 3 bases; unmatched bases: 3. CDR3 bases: TGTGCCAGTAGTATAGCGGCAGGGGGCTACAATGAGCAGTTCTTC. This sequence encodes CASSIAAGGYNEQFF. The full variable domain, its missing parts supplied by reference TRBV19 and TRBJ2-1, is DGGITQSPKYLFRKEGQNVTLSCEQNLNHDAMYWYRQDPGQGLRLIYYSQIVNDFQKGDIAEGYSVSREKKESFPLTVTSAQKNPTAFYLCASSIAAGGYNEQFFGPGTRLTVL.

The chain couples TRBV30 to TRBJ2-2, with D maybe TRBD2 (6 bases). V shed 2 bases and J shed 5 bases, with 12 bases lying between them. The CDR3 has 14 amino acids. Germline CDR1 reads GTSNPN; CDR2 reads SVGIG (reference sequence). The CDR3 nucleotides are TGTGCCTGGAGTTCGGGACGGGAGACCGGGGAGCTGTTTTTT. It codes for CAWSSGRETGELFF.

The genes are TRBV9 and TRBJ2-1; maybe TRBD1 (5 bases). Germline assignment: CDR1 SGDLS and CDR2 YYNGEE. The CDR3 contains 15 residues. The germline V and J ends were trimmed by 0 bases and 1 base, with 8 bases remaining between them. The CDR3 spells CASSVGRGSYNEQFF. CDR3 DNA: TGTGCCAGCAGCGTAGGTAGGGGTTCCTACAATGAGCAGTTCTTC.

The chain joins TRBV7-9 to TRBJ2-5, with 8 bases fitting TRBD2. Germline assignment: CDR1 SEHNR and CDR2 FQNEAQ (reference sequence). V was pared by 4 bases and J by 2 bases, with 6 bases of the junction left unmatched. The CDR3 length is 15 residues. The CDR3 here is CASSSLGLGQETQYF. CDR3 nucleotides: TGTGCCAGCAGCTCGTTGGGACTAGGACAAGAGACCCAGTACTTC. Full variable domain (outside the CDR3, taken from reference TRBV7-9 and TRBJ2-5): DTGVSQNPRHKITKRGQNVTFRCDPISEHNRLYWYRQTLGQGPEFLTYFQNEAQLEKSRLLSDRFSAERPKGSFSTLEIQRTEQGDSAMYLCASSSLGLGQETQYFGPGTRLLVL.

The CDR3: CAISDGGSGELFF. For the CDR3, the DNA is TGTGCCATCAGTGACGGGGGGTCCGGGGAGCTGTTTTTT. The chain recombines TRBV10-3 with TRBJ2-2; 7 positions match TRBD2. CDR1 and CDR2 (germline): ENHRY, SYGVKD. This CDR3 comprises 13 residues. The J segment lost 6 bases and the V segment lost 3 bases, leaving 1 base of the junction unmatched.

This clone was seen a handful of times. The CDR3 nucleotides are TGTGCCAGCAGTCGGCAGGGGGTCGGTGAAGCTTTCTTT. It is translated as CASSRQGVGEAFF. The rearrangement joins TRBV27 to TRBJ1-1, with TRBD1 matching over 7 bases. The CDR3 is 13 residues long. With 5 bases clipped from V and 7 bases from J, the junction kept 7 bases outside the gene matches. Germline V lookup: CDR1 MNHEY, CDR2 SMNVEV (reference sequence).

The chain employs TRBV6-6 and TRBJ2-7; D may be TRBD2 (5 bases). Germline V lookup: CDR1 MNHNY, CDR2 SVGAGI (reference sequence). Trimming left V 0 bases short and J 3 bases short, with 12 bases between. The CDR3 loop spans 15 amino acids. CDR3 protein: CASSYSRIEGYEQYF. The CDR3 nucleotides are TGTGCCAGCAGTTACTCGAGGATCGAGGGCTACGAGCAGTACTTC.

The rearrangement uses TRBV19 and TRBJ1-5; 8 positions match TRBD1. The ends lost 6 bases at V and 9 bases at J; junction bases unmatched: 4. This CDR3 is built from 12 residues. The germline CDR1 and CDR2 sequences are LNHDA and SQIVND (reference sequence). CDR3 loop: CASRQGARPQHF. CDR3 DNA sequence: TGTGCCAGTAGGCAGGGGGCCAGGCCCCAGCATTTT.

CDR3 sequence: CASSALGQPYGYTF. The DNA for the CDR3 is TGTGCCAGCAGTGCCTTGGGCCAGCCCTATGGCTACACCTTC. The V call is TRBV27, the J call TRBJ1-2; D is uncertain. CDR1 is MNHEY and CDR2 is SMNVEV in the germline V gene (reference sequence). This CDR3 is 14 amino acids long. Deletions cut 5 bases from V and 4 bases from J, with 14 bases between.

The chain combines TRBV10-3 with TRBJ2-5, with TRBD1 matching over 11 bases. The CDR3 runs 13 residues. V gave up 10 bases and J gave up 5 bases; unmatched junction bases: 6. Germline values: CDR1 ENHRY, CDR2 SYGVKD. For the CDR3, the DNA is TGTGCCACCGGGACAGGGGGTGAGGAGACCCAGTACTTC. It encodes CATGTGGEETQYF.

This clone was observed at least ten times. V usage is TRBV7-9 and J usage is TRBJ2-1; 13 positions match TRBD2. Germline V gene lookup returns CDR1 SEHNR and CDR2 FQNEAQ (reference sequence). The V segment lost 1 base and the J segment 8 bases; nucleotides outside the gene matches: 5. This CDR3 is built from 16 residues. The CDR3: CASSLETSGRKYEQFF. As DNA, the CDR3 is TGTGCCAGCAGCTTAGAGACTAGCGGGAGGAAGTATGAGCAGTTCTTC.

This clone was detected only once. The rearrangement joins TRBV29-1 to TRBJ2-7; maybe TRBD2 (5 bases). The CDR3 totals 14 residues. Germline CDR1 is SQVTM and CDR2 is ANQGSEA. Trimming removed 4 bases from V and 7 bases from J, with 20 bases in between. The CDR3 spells CSVASGSLRLEQYF. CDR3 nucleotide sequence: TGCAGCGTTGCGAGCGGATCACTTAGGTTGGAGCAGTACTTC.

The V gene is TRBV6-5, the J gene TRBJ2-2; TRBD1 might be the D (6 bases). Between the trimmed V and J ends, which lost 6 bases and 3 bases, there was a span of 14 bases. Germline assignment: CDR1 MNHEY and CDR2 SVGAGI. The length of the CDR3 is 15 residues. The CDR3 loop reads CASSQRPGDTGELFF. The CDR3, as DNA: TGTGCCAGCAGCCAGCGCCCAGGGGACACCGGGGAGCTGTTTTTT.

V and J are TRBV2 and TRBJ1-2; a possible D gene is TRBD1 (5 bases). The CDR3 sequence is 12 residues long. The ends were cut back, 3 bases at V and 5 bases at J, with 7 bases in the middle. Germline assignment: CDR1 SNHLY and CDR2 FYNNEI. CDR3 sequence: CASSEEGYGYTF. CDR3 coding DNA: TGTGCCAGCAGTGAGGAGGGGTATGGCTACACCTTC.

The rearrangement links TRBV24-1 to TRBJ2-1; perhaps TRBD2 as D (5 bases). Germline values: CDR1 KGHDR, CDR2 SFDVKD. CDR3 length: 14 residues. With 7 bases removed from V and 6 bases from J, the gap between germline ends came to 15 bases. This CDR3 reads CATRWELVPNEQFF. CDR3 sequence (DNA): TGTGCCACCAGGTGGGAGCTTGTACCCAATGAGCAGTTCTTC.

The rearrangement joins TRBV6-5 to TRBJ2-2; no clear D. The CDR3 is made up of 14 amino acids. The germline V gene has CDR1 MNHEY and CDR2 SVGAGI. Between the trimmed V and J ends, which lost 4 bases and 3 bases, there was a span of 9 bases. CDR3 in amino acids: CASSLGRYTGELFF. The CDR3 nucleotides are TGTGCCAGCAGTTTGGGCAGATACACCGGGGAGCTGTTTTTT.

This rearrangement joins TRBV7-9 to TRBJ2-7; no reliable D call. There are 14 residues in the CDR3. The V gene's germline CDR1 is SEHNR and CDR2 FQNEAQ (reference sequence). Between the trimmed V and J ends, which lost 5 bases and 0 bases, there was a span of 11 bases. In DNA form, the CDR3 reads TGTGCCAGCAGCCCCCCTCCGAGCTCCTACGAGCAGTACTTC. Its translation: CASSPPPSSYEQYF.

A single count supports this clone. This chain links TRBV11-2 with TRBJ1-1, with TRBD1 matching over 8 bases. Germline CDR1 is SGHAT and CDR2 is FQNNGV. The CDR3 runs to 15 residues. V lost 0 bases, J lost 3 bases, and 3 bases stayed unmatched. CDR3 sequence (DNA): TGTGCCAGCAGCTTAGAAGTGACAGGGGACACTGAAGCTTTCTTT. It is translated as CASSLEVTGDTEAFF.

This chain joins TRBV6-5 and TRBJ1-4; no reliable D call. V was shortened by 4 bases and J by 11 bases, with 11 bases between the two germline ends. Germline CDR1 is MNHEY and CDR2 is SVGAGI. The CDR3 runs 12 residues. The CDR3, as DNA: TGTGCCAGCAGTTTCAGGCCGGGGAAACTGTTTTTT. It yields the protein CASSFRPGKLFF.

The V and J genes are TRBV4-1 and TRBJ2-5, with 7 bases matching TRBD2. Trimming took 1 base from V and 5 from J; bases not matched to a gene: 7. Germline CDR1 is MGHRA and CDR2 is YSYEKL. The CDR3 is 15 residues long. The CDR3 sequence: CASSQGGGGLETQYF. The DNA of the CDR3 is TGCGCCAGCAGCCAAGGTGGGGGGGGTTTGGAGACCCAGTACTTC.

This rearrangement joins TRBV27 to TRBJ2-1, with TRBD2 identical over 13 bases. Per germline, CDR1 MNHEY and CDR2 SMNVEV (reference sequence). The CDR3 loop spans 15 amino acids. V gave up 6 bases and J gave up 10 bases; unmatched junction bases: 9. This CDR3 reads CASSPGTSGTQEQFF. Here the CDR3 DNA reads TGTGCCAGCAGCCCCGGGACTAGCGGGACCCAAGAGCAGTTCTTC.

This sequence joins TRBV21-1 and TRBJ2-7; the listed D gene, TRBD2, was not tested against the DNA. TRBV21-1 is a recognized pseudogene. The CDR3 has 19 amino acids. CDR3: CASSKLRREGFFYSYEQYF. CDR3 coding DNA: TGTGCCAGCAGCAAACTTCGGCGGGAGGGCTTTTTCTACTCCTACGAGCAGTACTTC.